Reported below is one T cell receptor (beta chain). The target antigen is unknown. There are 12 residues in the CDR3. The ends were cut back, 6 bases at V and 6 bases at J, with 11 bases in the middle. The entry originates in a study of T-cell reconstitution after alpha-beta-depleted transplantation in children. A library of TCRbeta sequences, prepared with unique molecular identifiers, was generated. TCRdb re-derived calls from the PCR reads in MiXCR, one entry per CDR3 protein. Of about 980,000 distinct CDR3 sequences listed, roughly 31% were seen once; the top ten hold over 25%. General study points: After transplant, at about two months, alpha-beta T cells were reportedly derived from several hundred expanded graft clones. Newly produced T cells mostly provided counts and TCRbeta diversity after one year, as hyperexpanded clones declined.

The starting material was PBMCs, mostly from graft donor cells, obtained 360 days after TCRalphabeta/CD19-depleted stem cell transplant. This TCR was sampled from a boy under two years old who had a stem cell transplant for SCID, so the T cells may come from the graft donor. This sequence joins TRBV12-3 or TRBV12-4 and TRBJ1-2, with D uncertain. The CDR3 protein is CASSPGVHGYTF. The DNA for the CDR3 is TGTGCCAGCAGCCCAGGAGTTCATGGCTACACCTTC.